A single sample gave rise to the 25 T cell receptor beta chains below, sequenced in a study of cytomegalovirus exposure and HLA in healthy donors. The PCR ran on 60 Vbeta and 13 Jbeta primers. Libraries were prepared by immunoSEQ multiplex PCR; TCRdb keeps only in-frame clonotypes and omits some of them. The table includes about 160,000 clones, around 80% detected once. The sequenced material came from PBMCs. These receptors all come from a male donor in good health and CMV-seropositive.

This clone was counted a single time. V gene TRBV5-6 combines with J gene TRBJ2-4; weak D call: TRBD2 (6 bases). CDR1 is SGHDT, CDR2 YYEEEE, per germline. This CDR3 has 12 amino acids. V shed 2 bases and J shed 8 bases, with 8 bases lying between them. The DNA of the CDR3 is TGTGCCAGCAGCTTAGGGGAGGACATTCAGTACTTC. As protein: CASSLGEDIQYF.

CDR3 region: CASSRDTSLNYGYTF. The CDR3 coding sequence is TGTGCCAGCAGCCGGGACACCTCGTTAAACTATGGCTACACCTTC. The chain has TRBV7-9 and TRBJ1-2; D might be TRBD1 (6 bases). This CDR3 is 15 amino acids long. With 5 bases removed from V and 2 bases from J, the gap between germline ends came to 15 bases. Germline V gene data show CDR1 as SEHNR and CDR2 as FQNEAQ (reference sequence).

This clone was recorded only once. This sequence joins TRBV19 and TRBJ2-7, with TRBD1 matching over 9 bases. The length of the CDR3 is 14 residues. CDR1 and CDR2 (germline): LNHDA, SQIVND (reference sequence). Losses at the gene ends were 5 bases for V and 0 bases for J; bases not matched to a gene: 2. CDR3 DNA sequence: TGTGCCAGTAGTGGGACAGGGCGCTCCTACGAGCAGTACTTC. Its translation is CASSGTGRSYEQYF.

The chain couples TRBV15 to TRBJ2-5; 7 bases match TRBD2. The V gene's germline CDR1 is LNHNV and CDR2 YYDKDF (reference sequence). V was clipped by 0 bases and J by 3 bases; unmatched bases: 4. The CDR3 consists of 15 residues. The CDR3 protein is CATSRERSGEETQYF. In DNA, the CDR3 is TGTGCCACCAGCAGAGAAAGAAGCGGGGAAGAGACCCAGTACTTC.

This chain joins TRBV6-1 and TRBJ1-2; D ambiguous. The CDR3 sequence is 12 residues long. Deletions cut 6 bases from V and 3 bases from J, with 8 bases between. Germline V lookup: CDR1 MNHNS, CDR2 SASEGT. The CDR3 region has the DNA TGTGCCAGCAGGGAGGATCACTATGGCTACACCTTC. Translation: CASREDHYGYTF.

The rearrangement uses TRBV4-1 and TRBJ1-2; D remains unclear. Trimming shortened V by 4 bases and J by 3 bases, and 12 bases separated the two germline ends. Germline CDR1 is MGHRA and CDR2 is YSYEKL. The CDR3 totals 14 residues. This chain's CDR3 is CASSRTGSYYGYTF. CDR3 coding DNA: TGCGCCAGCAGCCGAACCGGGTCCTACTATGGCTACACCTTC.

The CDR3 here is CASTSPGVGTDTQYF. For the CDR3, the DNA is TGTGCCAGCACTTCCCCCGGGGTGGGCACAGATACGCAGTATTTT. V and J are TRBV6-6 and TRBJ2-3, with D possibly TRBD2 on 5 matching bases. This CDR3 comprises 15 residues. The V end lost 7 bases, the J end lost 1 base, and 15 bases lay between the germline ends. Looked up from germline, CDR1 is MNHNY and CDR2 is SVGAGI (reference sequence).

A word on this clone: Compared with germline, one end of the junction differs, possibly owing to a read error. Here the CDR3 DNA reads TGTTCCAGCAGCTCTCCGGGGGTCTCCTACGAGCAGTACTTC. Amino acids: CSSSSPGVSYEQYF. The chain recombines TRBV7-9 with TRBJ2-7, with D perhaps TRBD2 (6 bases). The CDR3 runs 14 residues. Germline CDR1 SEHNR, CDR2 FQNEAQ (reference sequence).

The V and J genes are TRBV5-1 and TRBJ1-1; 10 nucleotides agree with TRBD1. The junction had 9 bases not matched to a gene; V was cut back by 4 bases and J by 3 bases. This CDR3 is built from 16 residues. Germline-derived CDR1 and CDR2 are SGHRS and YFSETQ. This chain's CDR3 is CASSPGQGVVYTEAFF. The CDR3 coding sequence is TGCGCCAGCAGCCCCGGACAGGGGGTCGTCTACACTGAAGCTTTCTTT.

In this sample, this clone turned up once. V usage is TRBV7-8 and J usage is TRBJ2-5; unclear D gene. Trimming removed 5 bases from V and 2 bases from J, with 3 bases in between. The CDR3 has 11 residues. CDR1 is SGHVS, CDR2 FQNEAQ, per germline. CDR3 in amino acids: CASSLQETQYF. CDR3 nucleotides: TGTGCCAGCAGCCTACAAGAGACCCAGTACTTC.

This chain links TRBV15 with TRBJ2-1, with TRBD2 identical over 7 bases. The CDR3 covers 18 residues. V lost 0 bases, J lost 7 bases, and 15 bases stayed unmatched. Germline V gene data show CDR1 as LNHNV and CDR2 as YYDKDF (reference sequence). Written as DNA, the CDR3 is TGTGCCACCAGCAGAGATTCAGTCTCCGGCGGGAGTAAGAATGAGCAGTTCTTC. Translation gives CATSRDSVSGGSKNEQFF. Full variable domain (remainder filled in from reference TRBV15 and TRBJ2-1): DAMVIQNPRYQVTQFGKPVTLSCSQTLNHNVMYWYQQKSSQAPKLLFHYYDKDFNNEADTPDNFQSRRPNTSFCFLDIRSPGLGDTAMYLCATSRDSVSGGSKNEQFFGPGTRLTVL.

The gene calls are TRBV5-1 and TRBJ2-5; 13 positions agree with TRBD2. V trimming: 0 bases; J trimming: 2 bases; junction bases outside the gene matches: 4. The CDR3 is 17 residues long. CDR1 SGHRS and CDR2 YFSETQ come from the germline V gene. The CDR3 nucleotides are TGCGCCAGCAGCTTGGGGACTAGCGGGAGAGGACAAGAGACCCAGTACTTC. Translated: CASSLGTSGRGQETQYF.

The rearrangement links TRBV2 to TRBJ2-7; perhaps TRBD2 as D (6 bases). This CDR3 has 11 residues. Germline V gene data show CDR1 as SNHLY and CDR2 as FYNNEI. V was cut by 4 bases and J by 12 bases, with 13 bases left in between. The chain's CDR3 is CASSGRGQPYF. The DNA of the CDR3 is TGTGCCAGCAGTGGGAGGGGCCAGCCGTACTTC.

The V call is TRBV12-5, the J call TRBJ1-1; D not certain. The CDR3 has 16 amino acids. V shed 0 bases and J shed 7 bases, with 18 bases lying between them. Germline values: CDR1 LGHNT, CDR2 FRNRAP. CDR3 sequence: CASGLVFRGLDNEAFF. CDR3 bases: TGTGCTAGTGGTTTGGTTTTTCGGGGATTAGACAATGAAGCTTTCTTT.

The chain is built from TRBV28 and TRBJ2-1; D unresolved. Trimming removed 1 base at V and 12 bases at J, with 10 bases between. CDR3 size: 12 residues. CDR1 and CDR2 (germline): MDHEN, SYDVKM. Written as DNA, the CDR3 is TGTGCCAGCAGTTTATCGTCTTTTGTGCAGTTCTTC. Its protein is CASSLSSFVQFF.

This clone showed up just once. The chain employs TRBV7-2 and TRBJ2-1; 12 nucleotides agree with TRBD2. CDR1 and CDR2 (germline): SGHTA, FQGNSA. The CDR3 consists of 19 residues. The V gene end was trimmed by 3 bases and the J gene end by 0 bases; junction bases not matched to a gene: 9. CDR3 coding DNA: TGTGCCAGCAGCTTTGGGACTAGCGGGCGTAGGAGCTCCTACAATGAGCAGTTCTTC. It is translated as CASSFGTSGRRSSYNEQFF.

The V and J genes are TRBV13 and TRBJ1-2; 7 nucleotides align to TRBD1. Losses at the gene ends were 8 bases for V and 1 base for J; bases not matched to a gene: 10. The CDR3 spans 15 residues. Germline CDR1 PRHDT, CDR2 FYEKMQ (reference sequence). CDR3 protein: CASAIGQVLNYGYTF. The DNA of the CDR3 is TGTGCCAGCGCTATAGGACAGGTGCTTAACTATGGCTACACCTTC.

The CDR3 bases are TGTGCCAGCAGGGGCCCTAGCGGGAGAGGCGAGCAGTACTTC. Residues: CASRGPSGRGEQYF. The chain combines TRBV6-5 with TRBJ2-7; 10 bases agree with TRBD2. Germline CDR1 and CDR2: MNHEY and SVGAGI. Trimming took 6 bases from V and 6 from J; bases not matched to a gene: 8. The CDR3 contains 14 residues.

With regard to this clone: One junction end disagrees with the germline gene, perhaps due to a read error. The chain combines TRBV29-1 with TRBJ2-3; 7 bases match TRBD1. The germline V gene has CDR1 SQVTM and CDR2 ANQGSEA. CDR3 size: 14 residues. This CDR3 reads CSVKLGTGTDTQYF. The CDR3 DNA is TGCAGCGTTAAACTCGGGACGGGGACAGACACGCAGTATTTT.

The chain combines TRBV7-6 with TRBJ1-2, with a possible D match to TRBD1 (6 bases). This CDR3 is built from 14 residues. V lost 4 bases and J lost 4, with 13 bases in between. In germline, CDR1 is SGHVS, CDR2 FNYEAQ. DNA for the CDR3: TGTGCCAGCAGCTCCGGACAGCACTCCTATGGCTACACCTTC. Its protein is CASSSGQHSYGYTF.

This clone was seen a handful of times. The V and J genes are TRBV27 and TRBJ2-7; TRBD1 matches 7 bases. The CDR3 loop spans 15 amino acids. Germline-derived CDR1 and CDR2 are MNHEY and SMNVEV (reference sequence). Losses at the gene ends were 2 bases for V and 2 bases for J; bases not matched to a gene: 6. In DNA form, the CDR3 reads TGTGCCAGCAGTTTACTCCCAGGGGGTACCTACGAGCAGTACTTC. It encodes CASSLLPGGTYEQYF.

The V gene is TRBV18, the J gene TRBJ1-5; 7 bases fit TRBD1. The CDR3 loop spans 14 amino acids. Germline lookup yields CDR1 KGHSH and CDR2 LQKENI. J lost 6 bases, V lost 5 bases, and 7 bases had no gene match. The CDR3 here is CASSEDRTIQPQHF. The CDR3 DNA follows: TGTGCCAGCTCAGAGGACAGGACGATTCAGCCCCAGCATTTT. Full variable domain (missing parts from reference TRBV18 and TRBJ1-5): NAGVMQNPRHLVRRRGQEARLRCSPMKGHSHVYWYRQLPEEGLKFMVYLQKENIIDESGMPKERFSAEFPKEGPSILRIQQVVRGDSAAYFCASSEDRTIQPQHFGDGTRLSIL.

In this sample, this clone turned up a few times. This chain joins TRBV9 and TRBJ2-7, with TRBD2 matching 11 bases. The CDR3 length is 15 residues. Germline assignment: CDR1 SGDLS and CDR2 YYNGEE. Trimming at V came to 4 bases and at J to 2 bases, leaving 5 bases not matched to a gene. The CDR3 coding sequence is TGTGCCAGCAGCCCCGGGACTAGCGGTCCCTACGAGCAGTACTTC. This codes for CASSPGTSGPYEQYF.

As DNA, the CDR3 is TGTGCCAGCAGCTCACGCGCGAACACCGGGGAGCTGTTTTTT. The encoded protein is CASSSRANTGELFF. The rearrangement joins TRBV5-4 to TRBJ2-2, with D unresolved. V was shortened by 3 bases and J by 0 bases, with 6 bases between the two germline ends. CDR1 and CDR2 from the germline V gene are SGHNT and YYREEE (reference sequence). The CDR3 spans 14 residues.

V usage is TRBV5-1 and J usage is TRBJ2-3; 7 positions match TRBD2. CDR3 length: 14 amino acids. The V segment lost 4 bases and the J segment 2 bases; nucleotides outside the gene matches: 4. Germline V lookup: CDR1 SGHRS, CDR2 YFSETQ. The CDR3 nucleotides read TGCGCCAGCAGCCTAGCGGAAGTCACAGATACGCAGTATTTT. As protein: CASSLAEVTDTQYF.